This TCR beta chain comes out of a study of OX40 agonist ivuxolimab in advanced cancers. The overall study: The study gave patients intravenous ivuxolimab at 0.01 to 10 mg/kg every 2 weeks. Study results and caveats: Clonal expansion by week 6 occurred in CD4+ and CD8+ blood T cells (at 0.1 to 3.0 mg/kg). Low normalized clonal expansion also occurred in some nonresponding patients.

CDR3 length: 14 residues. Per the germline V gene, CDR1 is SGDLS and CDR2 is YYNGEE. Trimming cost V 0 bases and J 5 bases; bases outside gene matches: 4. Researchers took blood at baseline, on cycle 4 day 1, and on cycle 7 day 1. Sequenced by immunoSEQ multiplex PCR; TCRdb stores in-frame clones only, minus some. The repertoire holds roughly 75,000 clones, with around nine tenths as singletons. As regards this clone: Its target is unknown.

The genes are TRBV9 and TRBJ1-2, with 7 bases aligning to TRBD1. The specimen comprised CD4+ or CD8+ T cells sorted from blood, sampled in a trial of the OX40 agonist ivuxolimab. The sequence was collected from an adult with an advanced solid tumor such as melanoma, head and neck, liver or kidney cancer. CDR3 loop: CASSVVQGGYGYTF. In DNA form, the CDR3 reads TGTGCCAGCAGCGTAGTGCAGGGGGGATATGGCTACACCTTC.